This T cell receptor (beta chain) was captured in a study of beta chain features in type 1 diabetes. A sort by CD45RO/CCR7/CD25/CD127/CD95/CD27 yielded CD4+ naive, central memory, regulatory and stem cell-like memory cells. The CDR3 runs to 15 residues. V was cut by 4 bases and J by 3 bases, with 12 bases left in between. CDR1 is SGHTA, CDR2 FQGNSA, per germline. About this clone: The antigen remains undetermined.

Study outcomes and limitations: All four CD4+ subsets from Type 1 diabetes patients carried moderately but significantly shorter TCRB CDR3s. Researchers caution that PCR might favor shorter templates, equally among patients and controls.

The study reverse transcribed the entire isolated RNA, so it sequenced expressed TCRB transcripts. This table comes from immunoSEQ multiplex PCR, and its TCRdb copy is limited to in-frame clones, with some not included. The profile shows hundreds of thousands of clones, over 9.5% of them singletons. The sample consisted of naive CD4+ T cells from blood. The V call is TRBV7-2, the J call TRBJ1-4; perhaps TRBD1 as D (6 bases). The TCR originated in a man aged 18 to 30 in good health. CDR3 sequence (DNA): TGTGCCAGCAGCTACTACAGGGAATCTAATGAAAAACTGTTTTTT. Its translation: CASSYYRESNEKLFF.